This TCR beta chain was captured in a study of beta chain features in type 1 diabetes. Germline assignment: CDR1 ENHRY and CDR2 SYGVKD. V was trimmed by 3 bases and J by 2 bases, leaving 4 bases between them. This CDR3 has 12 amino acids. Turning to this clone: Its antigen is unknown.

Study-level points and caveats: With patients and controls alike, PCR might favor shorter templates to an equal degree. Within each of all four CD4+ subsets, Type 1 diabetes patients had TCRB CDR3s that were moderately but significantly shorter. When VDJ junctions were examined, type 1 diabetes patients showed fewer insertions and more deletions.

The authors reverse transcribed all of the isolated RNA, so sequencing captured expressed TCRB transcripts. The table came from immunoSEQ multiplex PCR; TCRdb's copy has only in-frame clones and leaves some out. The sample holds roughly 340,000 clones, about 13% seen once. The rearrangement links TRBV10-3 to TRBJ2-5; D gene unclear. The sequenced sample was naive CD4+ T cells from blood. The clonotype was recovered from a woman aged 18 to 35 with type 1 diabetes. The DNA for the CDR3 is TGTGCCATCAGTGACAGGCAAGAGACCCAGTACTTC. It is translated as CAISDRQETQYF.